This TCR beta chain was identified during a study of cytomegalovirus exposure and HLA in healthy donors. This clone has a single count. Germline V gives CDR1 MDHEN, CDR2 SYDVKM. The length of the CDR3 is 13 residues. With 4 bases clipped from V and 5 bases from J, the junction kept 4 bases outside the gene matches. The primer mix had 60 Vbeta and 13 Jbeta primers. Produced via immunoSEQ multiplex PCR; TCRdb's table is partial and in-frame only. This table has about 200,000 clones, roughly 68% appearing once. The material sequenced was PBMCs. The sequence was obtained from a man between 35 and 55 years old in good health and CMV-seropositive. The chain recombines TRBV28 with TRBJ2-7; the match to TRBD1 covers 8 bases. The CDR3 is CASSSTGANEQYF. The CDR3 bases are TGTGCCAGCAGTTCGACAGGGGCCAACGAGCAGTACTTC.